This is a list of T cell receptor beta chains from one sample in a study of shared clonotypes between healthy human individuals. TCRdb keeps only in-frame clones here, not all; method: immunoSEQ multiplex PCR. The sample holds 2 million to 2.5 million clones; over 85% are singletons and the top ten take under 0.45%. Sequenced sample: naive CD4+ T cells from PBMCs. These receptors originate from a man between 18 and 35 years old in good health. Some clones in this sample may be carry-over from other donors' samples. CDR3s include the opening cysteine and the closing phenylalanine or tryptophan. Fields, in order: J gene, D gene, clone size, V gene, CDR3 protein, CDR3 DNA. The D gene is left open where the match is weak. Clone size, where shown, is once, few, many, or a class for clones that have expanded.

TRBJ2-5 . . TRBV9 CASSVGGVYQETQYF TGTGCCAGCAGCGTAGGGGGCGTGTACCAAGAGACCCAGTACTTC
TRBJ2-5 . . TRBV2 CASSEYGRETQYF TGTGCCAGCAGTGAATACGGTCGAGAGACCCAGTACTTC
TRBJ2-3 . . TRBV7-8 CASSLVLAVPDTQYF TGTGCCAGCAGCTTAGTCTTGGCGGTCCCAGATACGCAGTATTTT
TRBJ1-1 TRBD1 . TRBV15 CATSRGQGGGFTEAFF TGTGCCACCAGCAGAGGACAGGGGGGAGGGTTCACTGAAGCTTTCTTT
TRBJ2-7 . . TRBV25-1 CASSELGRDPDYEQYF TGTGCCAGCAGTGAACTGGGTCGGGACCCAGACTACGAGCAGTACTTC
TRBJ1-2 . . TRBV9 CASSEIYNYGYTF TGTGCCAGCAGCGAAATCTATAACTATGGCTACACCTTC
TRBJ1-1 TRBD1 few TRBV28 CASRLQGLNTEAFF TGTGCCAGCAGGCTACAGGGGTTGAACACTGAAGCTTTCTTT
TRBJ2-5 . . TRBV5-4 CASSLSGTTETQYF TGTGCCAGCAGCTTATCTGGGACCACCGAGACCCAGTACTTC
TRBJ1-2 . . TRBV5-1 CASSLAAEGYYGYTF TGCGCCAGCAGCTTGGCCGCAGAAGGCTACTATGGCTACACCTTC
TRBJ2-3 . . TRBV18 CASSPDRNTDTQYF TGTGCCAGCTCACCAGACAGAAACACAGATACGCAGTATTTT
TRBJ2-1 TRBD2 . TRBV9 CASSPTASSGTYNEQFF TGTGCCAGCAGCCCCACGGCCAGTAGCGGGACGTACAATGAGCAGTTCTTC
TRBJ2-7 TRBD2 . TRBV4-1 CASSILAGSGQYF TGCGCCAGCAGCATACTAGCGGGCTCCGGACAGTACTTC
TRBJ1-2 . . TRBV28 CASSYSYRESYGYTF TGTGCCAGCAGTTATTCCTACAGGGAAAGTTATGGCTACACCTTC
TRBJ2-2 . once TRBV30 CAWSLQGLGTGELFF TGTGCCTGGAGTCTTCAGGGGCTCGGCACCGGGGAGCTGTTTTTT
TRBJ2-3 TRBD1 . TRBV5-1 CASNTGGADTQYF TGCGCCAGCAATACAGGGGGCGCGGATACGCAGTATTTT
TRBJ2-5 . . TRBV7-3 CASSTRPGMETQYF TGTGCCAGCAGCACCCGTCCGGGTATGGAGACCCAGTACTTC
TRBJ2-1 TRBD1 once TRBV7-3 CASSADRGKPFF TGTGCCAGCAGCGCAGACAGGGGAAAGCCGTTCTTC